This T cell receptor beta chain was recovered during a study of blood T cell repertoires in COVID-19. At the level of the study: Samples representing acute and convalescent COVID-19 were sourced from the United States, Italy and Spain. T cells, B-cell-depleted T cells, or PBMCs supplied cDNA or gDNA.

In germline, CDR1 is SGHDT, CDR2 YYEEEE. The CDR3 consists of 13 residues. Trimming left V 0 bases short and J 5 bases short, with 8 bases between. Here immunoSEQ multiplex PCR was the method, and the copy in TCRdb shows in-frame clones only, minus some. The data show 150,000 to 160,000 clones, 91% seen once. This chain connects TRBV5-6 to TRBJ2-5; D unresolved. This clonotype originated in a man aged 45-65 years with acute or convalescent COVID-19. Sequencing input: peripheral blood. For the CDR3, the DNA is TGTGCCAGCAGCTTGGTTAGTCCCGAGACCCAGTACTTC. Translating gives CASSLVSPETQYF. The full variable domain, with the rest looked up from reference TRBV5-6 and TRBJ2-5, is DAGVTQSPTHLIKTRGQQVTLRCSPKSGHDTVSWYQQALGQGPQFIFQYYEEEERQRGNFPDRFSGHQFPNYSSELNVNALLLGDSALYLCASSLVSPETQYFGPGTRLLVL.